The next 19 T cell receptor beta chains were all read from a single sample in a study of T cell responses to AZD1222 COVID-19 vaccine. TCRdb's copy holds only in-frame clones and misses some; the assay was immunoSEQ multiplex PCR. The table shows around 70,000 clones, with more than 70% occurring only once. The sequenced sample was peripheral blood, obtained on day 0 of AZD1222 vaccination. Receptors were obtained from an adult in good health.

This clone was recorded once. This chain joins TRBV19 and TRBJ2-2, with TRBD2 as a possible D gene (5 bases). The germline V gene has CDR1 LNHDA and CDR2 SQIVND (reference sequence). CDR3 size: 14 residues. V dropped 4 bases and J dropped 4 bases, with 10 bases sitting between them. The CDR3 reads CASSRELPTGELFF. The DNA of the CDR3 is TGTGCCAGTAGTAGGGAGCTCCCCACCGGGGAGCTGTTTTTT.

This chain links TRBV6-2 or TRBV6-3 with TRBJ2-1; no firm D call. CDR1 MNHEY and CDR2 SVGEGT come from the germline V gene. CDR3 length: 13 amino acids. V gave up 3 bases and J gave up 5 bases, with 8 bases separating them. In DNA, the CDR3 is TGTGCCAGCAGTTATAGTTCTAACAATGAGCAGTTCTTC. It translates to CASSYSSNNEQFF.

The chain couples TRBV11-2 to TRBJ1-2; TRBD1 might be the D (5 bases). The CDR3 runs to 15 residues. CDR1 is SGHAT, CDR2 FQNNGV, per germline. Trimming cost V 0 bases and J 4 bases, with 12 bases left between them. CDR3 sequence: CASSLDAGTSYGYTF. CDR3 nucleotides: TGTGCCAGCAGCTTAGACGCGGGGACCTCCTATGGCTACACCTTC.

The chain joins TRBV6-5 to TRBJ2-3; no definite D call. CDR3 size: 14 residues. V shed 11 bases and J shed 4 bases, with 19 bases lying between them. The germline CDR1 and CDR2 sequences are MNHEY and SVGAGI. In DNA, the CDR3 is TGTGCCTCCTCTTCCTTAGCTGGTGCAGATACGCAGTATTTT. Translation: CASSSLAGADTQYF.

This CDR3 is CASSPVGESEQYF. DNA for the CDR3: TGCGCCAGCAGCCCCGTAGGGGAGAGCGAGCAGTACTTC. This chain connects TRBV4-1 to TRBJ2-7; D tentatively fits TRBD1 or TRBD2 (5 bases each). This CDR3 is 13 amino acids long. Looked up from germline, CDR1 is MGHRA and CDR2 is YSYEKL. Trimming cost V 4 bases and J 6 bases, with 13 bases left between them.

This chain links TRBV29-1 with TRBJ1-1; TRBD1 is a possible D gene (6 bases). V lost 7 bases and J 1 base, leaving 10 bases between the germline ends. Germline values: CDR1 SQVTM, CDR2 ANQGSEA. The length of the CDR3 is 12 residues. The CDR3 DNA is TGCAGCGCGGCGACAGGGAACACTGAAGCTTTCTTT. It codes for CSAATGNTEAFF.

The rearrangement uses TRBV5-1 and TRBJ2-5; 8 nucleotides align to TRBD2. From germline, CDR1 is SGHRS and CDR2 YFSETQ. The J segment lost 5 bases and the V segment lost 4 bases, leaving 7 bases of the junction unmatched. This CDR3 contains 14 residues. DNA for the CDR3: TGCGCCAGCAGCCCGGGACTAGGTGAGGAGACCCAGTACTTC. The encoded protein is CASSPGLGEETQYF.

The chain's CDR3 is CATRTSALLGTDTQYF. CDR3 coding DNA: TGTGCCACCAGGACTAGCGCCCTTCTAGGCACAGATACGCAGTATTTT. The V and J genes are TRBV27 and TRBJ2-3; the match to TRBD2 covers 9 bases. With 10 bases clipped from V and 1 base from J, the junction kept 12 bases outside the gene matches. This CDR3 spans 16 amino acids. CDR1 and CDR2 from the germline V gene are MNHEY and SMNVEV (reference sequence).

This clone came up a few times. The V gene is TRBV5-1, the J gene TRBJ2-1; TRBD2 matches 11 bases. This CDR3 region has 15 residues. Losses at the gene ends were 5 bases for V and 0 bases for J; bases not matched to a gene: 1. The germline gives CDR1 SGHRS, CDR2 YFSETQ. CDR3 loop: CASRGTSGSYNEQFF. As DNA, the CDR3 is TGCGCCAGCAGAGGGACTAGCGGCTCCTACAATGAGCAGTTCTTC.

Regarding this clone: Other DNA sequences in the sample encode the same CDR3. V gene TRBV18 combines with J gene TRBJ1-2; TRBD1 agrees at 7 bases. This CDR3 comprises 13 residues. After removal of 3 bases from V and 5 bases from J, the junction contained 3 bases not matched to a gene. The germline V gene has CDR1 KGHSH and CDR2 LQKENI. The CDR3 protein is CASSPEGAYGYTF. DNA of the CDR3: TGTGCCAGCTCACCGGAGGGGGCTTATGGCTACACCTTC.

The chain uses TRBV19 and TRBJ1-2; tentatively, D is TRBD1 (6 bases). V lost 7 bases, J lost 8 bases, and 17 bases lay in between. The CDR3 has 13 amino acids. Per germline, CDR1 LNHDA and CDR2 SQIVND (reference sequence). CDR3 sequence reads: CASNFQQGLGYTF. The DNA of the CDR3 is TGTGCCAGTAACTTTCAACAGGGATTAGGCTACACCTTC.

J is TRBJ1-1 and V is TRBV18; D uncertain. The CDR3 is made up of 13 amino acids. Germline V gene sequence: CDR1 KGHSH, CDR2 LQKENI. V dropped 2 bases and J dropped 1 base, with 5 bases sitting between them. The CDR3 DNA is TGTGCCAGCTCACCAACCAGGAACACTGAAGCTTTCTTT. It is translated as CASSPTRNTEAFF.

Here the CDR3 reads CASSLGGGRAMDEQFF. The CDR3 region has the DNA TGCGCCAGCAGCTTGGGGGGCGGGAGGGCCATGGATGAGCAGTTCTTC. The chain uses TRBV5-1 and TRBJ2-1, with 9 bases identical to TRBD2. This CDR3 spans 16 amino acids. V lost 0 bases, J lost 8 bases, and 9 bases stayed unmatched. Germline V lookup: CDR1 SGHRS, CDR2 YFSETQ.

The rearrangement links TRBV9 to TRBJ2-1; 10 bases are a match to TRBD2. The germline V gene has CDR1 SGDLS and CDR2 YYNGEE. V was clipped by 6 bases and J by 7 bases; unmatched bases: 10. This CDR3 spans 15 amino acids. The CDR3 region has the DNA TGTGCCAGCACCTACAGCGGGAGGGCGGGGAATGAGCAGTTCTTC. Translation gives CASTYSGRAGNEQFF. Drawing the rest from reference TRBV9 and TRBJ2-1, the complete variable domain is DSGVTQTPKHLITATGQRVTLRCSPRSGDLSVYWYQQSLDQGLQFLIQYYNGEERAKGNILERFSAQQFPDLHSELNLSSLELGDSALYFCASTYSGRAGNEQFFGPGTRLTVL.

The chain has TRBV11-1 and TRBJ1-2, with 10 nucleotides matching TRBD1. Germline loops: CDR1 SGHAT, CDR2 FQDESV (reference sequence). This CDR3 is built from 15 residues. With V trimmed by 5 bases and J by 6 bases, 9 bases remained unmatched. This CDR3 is CASSPLSGTGDGYTF. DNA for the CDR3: TGTGCCAGCAGCCCCTTGTCCGGGACAGGGGATGGCTACACCTTC. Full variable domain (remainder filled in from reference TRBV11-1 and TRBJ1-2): EAEVAQSPRYKITEKSQAVAFWCDPISGHATLYWYRQILGQGPELLVQFQDESVVDDSQLPKDRFSAERLKGVDSTLKIQPAELGDSAMYLCASSPLSGTGDGYTFGSGTRLTVV.

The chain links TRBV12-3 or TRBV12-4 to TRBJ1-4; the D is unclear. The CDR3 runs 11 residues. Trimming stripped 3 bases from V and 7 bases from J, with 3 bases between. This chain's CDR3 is CASSLSEKLFF. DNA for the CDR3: TGTGCCAGCAGTTTGAGTGAAAAACTGTTTTTT.

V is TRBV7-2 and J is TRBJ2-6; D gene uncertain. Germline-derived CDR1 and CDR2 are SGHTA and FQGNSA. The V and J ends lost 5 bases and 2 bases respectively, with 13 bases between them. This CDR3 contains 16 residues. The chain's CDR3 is CASSPQIKTGANVLTF. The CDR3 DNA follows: TGTGCCAGCAGCCCGCAGATAAAGACTGGGGCCAACGTCCTGACTTTC.

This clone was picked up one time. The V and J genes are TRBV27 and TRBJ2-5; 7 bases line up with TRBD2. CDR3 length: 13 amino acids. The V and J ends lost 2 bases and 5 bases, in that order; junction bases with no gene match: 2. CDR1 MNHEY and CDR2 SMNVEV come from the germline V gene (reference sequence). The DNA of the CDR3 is TGTGCCAGCAGTTTAAGGGAGGGGGAGACCCAGTACTTC. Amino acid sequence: CASSLREGETQYF.

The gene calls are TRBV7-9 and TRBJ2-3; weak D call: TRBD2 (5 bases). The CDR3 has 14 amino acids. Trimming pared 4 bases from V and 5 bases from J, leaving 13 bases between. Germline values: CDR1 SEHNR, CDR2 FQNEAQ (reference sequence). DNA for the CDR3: TGTGCCAGCAGCTCCGACTACCCTAAAGATACGCAGTATTTT. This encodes CASSSDYPKDTQYF.